This T cell receptor (beta chain) was found in a study of blood T cell repertoires in COVID-19. CDR1 is SEHNR and CDR2 is FQNEAQ in the germline V gene (reference sequence). J gave up 5 bases and V 5 bases, and 13 bases lay outside the gene matches. The CDR3 contains 16 residues. Clones were sequenced by immunoSEQ multiplex PCR, and TCRdb holds only the in-frame ones, with some missing. The sample carries a few hundred thousand clones, around 86% recorded once. The TCR sequence derives from an older man with acute or convalescent COVID-19. Specimen: peripheral blood. The chain recombines TRBV7-9 with TRBJ2-5; 8 bases agree with TRBD2. CDR3 DNA sequence: TGTGCCAGCAGCCCCTACTCGGGGGGGCTGGGGGAGACCCAGTACTTC. Translating gives CASSPYSGGLGETQYF. The full variable domain, completed using reference TRBV7-9 and TRBJ2-5, is DTGVSQNPRHKITKRGQNVTFRCDPISEHNRLYWYRQTLGQGPEFLTYFQNEAQLEKSRLLSDRFSAERPKGSFSTLEIQRTEQGDSAMYLCASSPYSGGLGETQYFGPGTRLLVL.